Below, 7 T cell receptor beta chains from the same sample are listed, as sequenced in a study of blood T cell repertoires in COVID-19. The protocol was immunoSEQ multiplex PCR, while the TCRdb copy is restricted to in-frame clones and leaves out a portion. The sample comprises approximately 110,000 clones, 75% to 90% of which are singletons, and roughly 30% rests with the top ten. Material for sequencing was peripheral blood. These receptors all come from an elderly woman with acute or convalescent COVID-19.

The rearrangement joins TRBV3-1 (or the pseudogene TRBV3-2) to TRBJ2-2; TRBD1 agrees at 7 bases. V was pared by 7 bases and J by 5 bases, with 4 bases of the junction left unmatched. Germline lookup yields CDR1 LGHDT and CDR2 YNNKEL (reference sequence). CDR3 length: 13 residues. The CDR3 here is CASKRGPTGELFF. CDR3 bases: TGTGCCAGCAAAAGGGGGCCTACCGGGGAGCTGTTTTTT.

The rearrangement links TRBV11-3 to TRBJ2-2; D might be TRBD2 (5 bases). The CDR3 runs to 15 residues. V was clipped by 6 bases and J by 4 bases, with 15 bases between them. Germline V CDR1 and CDR2: SGHNT, YENEEA. The CDR3 DNA reads as TGTGCCAGCAGACTGAGCGGAGATAGCACCGGGGAGCTGTTTTTT. It is translated as CASRLSGDSTGELFF.

V usage is TRBV21-1 and J usage is TRBJ2-2; the DNA was not used to check the table's D call, TRBD1. TRBV21-1 is flagged as a pseudogene. This CDR3 has 14 residues. The chain's CDR3 is CASSIPKGVGELFF. The CDR3 nucleotides read TGTGCCAGCAGCATTCCTAAGGGGGTCGGGGAGCTGTTTTTT.

The chain employs TRBV3-1 (or the pseudogene TRBV3-2) and TRBJ2-2; 10 nucleotides align to TRBD1. CDR1 LGHDT and CDR2 YNNKEL come from the germline V gene (reference sequence). With 4 bases clipped from V and 7 bases from J, the junction kept 15 bases outside the gene matches. The CDR3 has 18 residues. The CDR3 is CASSRRSGTGVGGGELFF. The CDR3 nucleotides are TGTGCCAGCAGCCGACGCTCCGGGACAGGGGTTGGTGGCGGGGAGCTGTTTTTT.

The V call is TRBV4-1, the J call TRBJ1-4; perhaps TRBD1 as D (6 bases). This CDR3 has 15 residues. The V end was cut by 1 base, the J end by 7 bases, with 13 bases between. Per the germline V gene, CDR1 is MGHRA and CDR2 is YSYEKL. CDR3 coding DNA: TGCGCCAGCAGCCAAGGAAGGGGGAGTTTTGAAAAACTGTTTTTT. It specifies CASSQGRGSFEKLFF.

This chain links TRBV30 with TRBJ2-7; 7 positions match TRBD2. CDR3 length equals 12 residues. Germline CDR1 is GTSNPN and CDR2 is SVGIG (reference sequence). CDR3 loop: CAAGVLSYEQYF. CDR3 coding DNA: TGTGCGGCGGGGGTCCTCTCCTACGAGCAGTACTTC.

The chain uses TRBV6-5 and TRBJ1-2, with 8 bases lining up with TRBD1. V was pared by 7 bases and J by 7 bases, with 8 bases of the junction left unmatched. The CDR3 consists of 13 residues. Germline CDR1 reads MNHEY; CDR2 reads SVGAGI. The CDR3 region has the DNA TGTGCCAGCACCGATCCAGGGGGCCGTGGCTACACCTTC. Protein sequence: CASTDPGGRGYTF.